Below, 32 T cell receptor beta chains from the same sample are listed, as sequenced in a study of somatic mutations in cytotoxic T cells in rheumatoid arthritis. Sequencing used immunoSEQ multiplex PCR; TCRdb keeps in-frame clones, though not all of them. The sample carries about 25,000 clones, roughly 80% recorded once. Material for sequencing was CD8+ T cells sorted from blood. These receptors all come from a woman under 30 in good health.

The chain recombines TRBV4-2 with TRBJ2-1; 8 bases agree with TRBD1. The CDR3 totals 15 residues. Germline values: CDR1 LGHNA, CDR2 YNFKEQ. The V gene end was trimmed by 4 bases and the J gene end by 8 bases; junction bases not matched to a gene: 10. The CDR3 spells CASSLAGTGTDEQFF. In DNA form, the CDR3 reads TGTGCCAGCAGCCTAGCCGGGACAGGCACGGATGAGCAGTTCTTC.

The chain combines TRBV11-2 with TRBJ1-2, with 7 positions matching TRBD1. V shed 9 bases, J shed 4 bases, and the junction held 17 bases outside the gene matches. CDR3 size: 16 residues. The germline V gene has CDR1 SGHAT and CDR2 FQNNGV. CDR3: CASRPGQSLVGYGYTF. CDR3 coding DNA: TGTGCCAGTAGACCGGGACAGAGCCTTGTTGGCTATGGCTACACCTTC.

The V gene is TRBV7-9, the J gene TRBJ2-5; possibly TRBD1 or TRBD2 for D (5 bases each). This CDR3 is 14 amino acids long. Germline V gene sequence: CDR1 SEHNR, CDR2 FQNEAQ (reference sequence). With 1 base removed from V and 7 bases from J, the gap between germline ends came to 13 bases. CDR3 DNA sequence: TGTGCCAGCAGCTTAGGAGGGGAGATCGGGACCCAGTACTTC. Translated, it gives CASSLGGEIGTQYF. Variable domain in full (rest from reference TRBV7-9 and TRBJ2-5): DTGVSQNPRHKITKRGQNVTFRCDPISEHNRLYWYRQTLGQGPEFLTYFQNEAQLEKSRLLSDRFSAERPKGSFSTLEIQRTEQGDSAMYLCASSLGGEIGTQYFGPGTRLLVL.

The chain carries TRBV7-9 and TRBJ2-3; D remains ambiguous. The CDR3 runs to 14 residues. Germline V gene sequence: CDR1 SEHNR, CDR2 FQNEAQ (reference sequence). Trimming stripped 5 bases from V and 0 bases from J, with 9 bases between. CDR3 coding DNA: TGTGCCAGCAGCATCCGTCTCAGCACAGATACGCAGTATTTT. Its protein product is CASSIRLSTDTQYF.

The chain uses TRBV5-4 and TRBJ2-3; a weak D match, TRBD2 (5 bases). Germline CDR1 is SGHNT and CDR2 is YYREEE (reference sequence). The CDR3 has 14 amino acids. Trimming took off 2 bases at V and 6 bases at J, with 13 bases between the two ends. The CDR3 sequence is CASSFVGASDTQYF. The CDR3 nucleotides are TGTGCCAGCAGCTTTGTGGGAGCTTCTGATACGCAGTATTTT.

This chain joins TRBV7-9 and TRBJ2-5; no definite D call. This CDR3 spans 13 amino acids. From germline, CDR1 is SEHNR and CDR2 FQNEAQ (reference sequence). Trimming shortened V by 0 bases and J by 4 bases, and 6 bases separated the two germline ends. The DNA for the CDR3 is TGTGCCAGCAGCTTAGCAGGGTCAGAGACCCAGTACTTC. Translated, it gives CASSLAGSETQYF.

The V call is TRBV11-2, the J call TRBJ1-4; 8 bases fit TRBD1. CDR3 length equals 15 residues. V was clipped by 2 bases and J by 3 bases; unmatched bases: 2. Per germline, CDR1 SGHAT and CDR2 FQNNGV. CDR3 sequence (DNA): TGTGCCAGCAGCTTACCGGGACAGGCTAATGAAAAACTGTTTTTT. The encoded protein is CASSLPGQANEKLFF.

The V gene is TRBV7-6, the J gene TRBJ2-2; unclear D gene. Germline CDR1 is SGHVS and CDR2 is FNYEAQ. With 1 base removed from V and 3 bases from J, the gap between germline ends came to 3 bases. The CDR3 totals 13 residues. The CDR3 DNA sequence: TGTGCCAGCAGCTTAGAGTACACCGGGGAGCTGTTTTTT. Translation: CASSLEYTGELFF.

V and J are TRBV28 and TRBJ2-1; D is undetermined. CDR3 length equals 12 residues. Per germline, CDR1 MDHEN and CDR2 SYDVKM. Trimming cost V 5 bases and J 9 bases, with 11 bases left between them. The CDR3 DNA reads TGTGCCAGCAGTCCCACTGTGGGTGAGCAGTTCTTC. This translates into CASSPTVGEQFF.

The chain combines TRBV28 with TRBJ2-3; 7 bases are a match to TRBD2. The CDR3 is 16 amino acids. Germline V gene sequence: CDR1 MDHEN, CDR2 SYDVKM. With V trimmed by 2 bases and J by 6 bases, 11 bases remained unmatched. CDR3 residues: CASSLTLAAGGDTQYF. CDR3 DNA: TGTGCCAGCAGTTTAACCCTAGCGGCCGGTGGGGATACGCAGTATTTT.

The chain uses TRBV7-3 and TRBJ2-2; the D gene is possibly TRBD2 (5 bases). This CDR3 has 14 residues. V lost 2 bases and J 7 bases, leaving 11 bases between the germline ends. Germline V gene lookup returns CDR1 SGHTA and CDR2 FQGTGA. The DNA for the CDR3 is TGTGCCAGCAGCTTACACGGAGGAAGCGGGGAGCTGTTTTTT. Its protein product is CASSLHGGSGELFF.

The V call is TRBV13, the J call TRBJ2-5; D is perhaps TRBD2 (5 bases). CDR1 is PRHDT and CDR2 is FYEKMQ in the germline V gene (reference sequence). This CDR3 is 14 amino acids long. Trimming shortened V by 4 bases and J by 2 bases, and 11 bases separated the two germline ends. The CDR3 is CASSSSGEQETQYF. DNA of the CDR3: TGTGCCAGCAGCTCCTCCGGGGAACAAGAGACCCAGTACTTC.

The chain joins TRBV7-9 to TRBJ2-7, with 11 bases aligning to TRBD1. The CDR3 totals 17 residues. V shed 3 bases and J 5 bases; nucleotides not matched to a gene: 12. Germline V gene sequence: CDR1 SEHNR, CDR2 FQNEAQ (reference sequence). CDR3 in DNA: TGTGCCAGCAGCTTTTCACGGACAGGGGGCGCGATGAACGAGCAGTACTTC. This encodes CASSFSRTGGAMNEQYF. Full variable domain (missing parts from reference TRBV7-9 and TRBJ2-7): DTGVSQNPRHKITKRGQNVTFRCDPISEHNRLYWYRQTLGQGPEFLTYFQNEAQLEKSRLLSDRFSAERPKGSFSTLEIQRTEQGDSAMYLCASSFSRTGGAMNEQYFGPGTRLTVT.

This sequence joins TRBV13 and TRBJ2-2, with a weak D call TRBD2 (5 bases). V dropped 0 bases and J dropped 4 bases, with 9 bases sitting between them. Germline V gene lookup returns CDR1 PRHDT and CDR2 FYEKMQ (reference sequence). The CDR3 length is 15 residues. CDR3 sequence: CASSLGGAFTGELFF. In nucleotides, the CDR3 is TGTGCCAGCAGCTTAGGGGGAGCGTTCACCGGGGAGCTGTTTTTT.

The rearrangement uses TRBV6-4 and TRBJ2-3; 10 bases are a match to TRBD2. The CDR3 length is 14 residues. V trimming: 5 bases; J trimming: 4 bases; junction bases outside the gene matches: 3. The germline gives CDR1 MRHNA, CDR2 SNTAGT. The CDR3 region has the DNA TGTGCCAGCAGTCGGACTAGCGGTGCAGATACGCAGTATTTT. Translation gives CASSRTSGADTQYF.

The chain couples TRBV25-1 to TRBJ2-5; D is perhaps TRBD2 (5 bases). The CDR3 spans 14 residues. V was pared by 4 bases and J by 5 bases, with 14 bases between. Germline V gives CDR1 MGHDK, CDR2 SYGVNS. The CDR3 coding sequence is TGTGCCAGCAGTGGTACGGGGATTGGGGAGACCCAGTACTTC. This encodes CASSGTGIGETQYF.

The chain links TRBV18 to TRBJ2-2; 13 nucleotides align to TRBD2. Trimming cost V 4 bases and J 6 bases; bases outside gene matches: 5. The V gene's germline CDR1 is KGHSH and CDR2 LQKENI. This CDR3 is built from 16 residues. The CDR3 is CASSLGTSGTPGELFF. The CDR3 coding sequence is TGTGCCAGCTCACTCGGGACTAGCGGGACCCCCGGGGAGCTGTTTTTT.

This rearrangement joins TRBV28 to TRBJ1-3; 8 nucleotides line up with TRBD1. The length of the CDR3 is 13 residues. Trimming removed 10 bases from V and 2 bases from J; junction bases left unmatched: 4. Germline V gene sequence: CDR1 MDHEN, CDR2 SYDVKM. In DNA, the CDR3 is TGTGCCACCAACAGGGGGGCTGGAAACACCATATATTTT. As protein: CATNRGAGNTIYF.

There are a few counts of this clone. The chain has TRBV14 and TRBJ2-2; possible D gene TRBD1, 6 bases. The V end was cut by 4 bases, the J end by 0 bases, with 9 bases between. The CDR3 consists of 15 residues. From germline, CDR1 is SGHDN and CDR2 FVKESK. The CDR3 nucleotides are TGTGCCAGCAGCCGCAGGGGATCGAACACCGGGGAGCTGTTTTTT. Encoded protein: CASSRRGSNTGELFF.

This clone was picked up one time. The genes are TRBV2 and TRBJ2-7; D not certain. Trimming pared 2 bases from V and 5 bases from J, leaving 7 bases between. This CDR3 region has 12 residues. Looked up from germline, CDR1 is SNHLY and CDR2 is FYNNEI. The chain's CDR3 is CASSETWDEQYV. The DNA for the CDR3 is TGTGCCAGCAGTGAAACGTGGGACGAGCAGTACGTC.

The rearrangement joins TRBV27 to TRBJ1-5, with a tentative D call TRBD1 (6 bases). The CDR3 runs 15 residues. V gave up 4 bases and J gave up 5 bases, with 15 bases separating them. The germline V gene encodes CDR1 MNHEY and CDR2 SMNVEV (reference sequence). As DNA, the CDR3 is TGTGCCAGCAGTTCCACAGGGTATGTGGATCAGCCCCAGCATTTT. It yields the protein CASSSTGYVDQPQHF.

This rearrangement joins TRBV4-1 to TRBJ2-2, with D perhaps TRBD1 (6 bases). From germline, CDR1 is MGHRA and CDR2 YSYEKL. The CDR3 consists of 15 residues. V was shortened by 0 bases and J by 6 bases, with 11 bases between the two germline ends. In nucleotides, the CDR3 is TGCGCCAGCAGCCAAGATCGGCAGGGGCCCGGGGAGCTGTTTTTT. It translates to CASSQDRQGPGELFF.

This chain joins TRBV7-9 and TRBJ2-6; 7 bases are shared with TRBD1. Germline V gene lookup returns CDR1 SEHNR and CDR2 FQNEAQ (reference sequence). This CDR3 has 17 residues. The V segment lost 6 bases and the J segment 0 bases; nucleotides outside the gene matches: 8. The CDR3 loop is CASSPPEGASGANVLTF. As DNA, the CDR3 is TGTGCCAGCAGTCCCCCCGAGGGGGCCTCTGGGGCCAACGTCCTGACTTTC.

V usage is TRBV11-2 and J usage is TRBJ1-3; D is unclear. This CDR3 contains 18 residues. Trimming pared 0 bases from V and 2 bases from J, leaving 17 bases between. Germline V gene sequence: CDR1 SGHAT, CDR2 FQNNGV. For the CDR3, the DNA is TGTGCCAGCAGCTTAGACGGAGCGGGTAGTAGGCCTGGAAACACCATATATTTT. Amino acid sequence: CASSLDGAGSRPGNTIYF.

This clone was detected only a few times. The chain combines TRBV14 with TRBJ2-7, with TRBD1 matching over 9 bases. This CDR3 is 16 amino acids long. The germline V gene has CDR1 SGHDN and CDR2 FVKESK. Losses at the gene ends were 0 bases for V and 7 bases for J; bases not matched to a gene: 10. As DNA, the CDR3 is TGTGCCAGCAGCCAAGATGTAAGGACAGGGGTCCGAGAGCAGTACGTC. The encoded protein is CASSQDVRTGVREQYV.

J is TRBJ2-7 and V is TRBV6-5; TRBD1 might be the D (6 bases). The CDR3 loop spans 14 amino acids. Trimming took 6 bases from V and 0 from J, leaving 12 bases between them. The germline V gene has CDR1 MNHEY and CDR2 SVGAGI. The CDR3 nucleotides read TGTGCCAGCAGCAACACAGGGTTCTCCTACGAGCAGTACTTC. Translating gives CASSNTGFSYEQYF.

The chain is built from TRBV7-6 and TRBJ2-5; TRBD1 aligns across 9 bases. The V and J ends lost 5 bases and 7 bases, in that order; junction bases with no gene match: 8. The CDR3 sequence is 14 residues long. CDR1 SGHVS and CDR2 FNYEAQ come from the germline V gene. Written as DNA, the CDR3 is TGTGCCAGCAGCCGGACAGGGGTGGATGGGACCCAGTACTTC. This gives the protein CASSRTGVDGTQYF.

This clone was seen just once. V usage is TRBV28 and J usage is TRBJ2-1; 7 nucleotides match TRBD2. The length of the CDR3 is 15 residues. Trimming removed 3 bases from V and 5 bases from J; junction bases left unmatched: 7. CDR1 is MDHEN, CDR2 SYDVKM, per germline. The DNA of the CDR3 is TGTGCCAGCAGTTTCGGCGGGAGTATGAACAATGAGCAGTTCTTC. Protein: CASSFGGSMNNEQFF.

The chain recombines TRBV6-5 with TRBJ1-2; TRBD1 is a possible D gene (5 bases). The CDR3 loop spans 14 amino acids. V gave up 2 bases and J gave up 7 bases, with 14 bases separating them. Germline CDR1 reads MNHEY; CDR2 reads SVGAGI. CDR3 loop: CASSYGAGLTGYTF. The CDR3 DNA follows: TGTGCCAGCAGTTACGGGGCAGGGTTGACTGGCTACACCTTC.

In this sample, this clone turned up a few times. The chain employs TRBV21-1 and TRBJ1-1. TRBV21-1 is tagged as a pseudogene. The CDR3 loop spans 12 amino acids. The CDR3 spells CASTLGGTEAFF. The CDR3 nucleotides read TGTGCCAGCACCCTGGGGGGGACTGAAGCTTTCTTT.

This rearrangement joins TRBV10-2 to TRBJ1-5; D possibly corresponds to TRBD1 (6 bases). V was clipped by 6 bases and J by 7 bases, with 16 bases between them. CDR3 length: 14 residues. The germline V gene encodes CDR1 WSHSY and CDR2 SAAADI. The CDR3 DNA reads as TGCGCCAGCAGGGATGCGGGGGGCGACCAGCCCCAGCATTTT. Protein sequence: CASRDAGGDQPQHF.

As to this clone: This sample includes further DNA sequences coding for the same CDR3. V is TRBV4-1 and J is TRBJ2-7; no definite D call. The CDR3 is made up of 12 amino acids. Between the trimmed V and J ends, which lost 1 base and 6 bases, there was a span of 7 bases. CDR1 and CDR2 (germline): MGHRA, YSYEKL. CDR3 sequence (DNA): TGCGCCAGCAGCCAAGGCCCGGGCGAGCAGTACTTC. Translated: CASSQGPGEQYF.